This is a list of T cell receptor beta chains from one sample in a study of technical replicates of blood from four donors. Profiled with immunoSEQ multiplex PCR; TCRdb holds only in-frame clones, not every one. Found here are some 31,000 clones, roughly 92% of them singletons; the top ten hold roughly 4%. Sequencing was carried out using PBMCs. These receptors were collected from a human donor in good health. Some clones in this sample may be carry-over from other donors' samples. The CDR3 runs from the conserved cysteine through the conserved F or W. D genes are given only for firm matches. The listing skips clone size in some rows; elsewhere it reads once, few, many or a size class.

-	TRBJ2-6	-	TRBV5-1	TGCGCCAGCAAGGTGACTGGCTCTGGGGCCAACGTCCTGACTTTC	CASKVTGSGANVLTF
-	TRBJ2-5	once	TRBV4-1	TGCGCCAGCAGCCAAGTTCTGCGGGAGACCCAGTACTTC	CASSQVLRETQYF
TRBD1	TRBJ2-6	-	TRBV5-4	TGTGCCAGCAGCCCACGGGACAGTAACTCTGGGGCCAACGTCCTGACTTTC	CASSPRDSNSGANVLTF
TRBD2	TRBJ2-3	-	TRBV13	TGTGCCAGCAGCCCCAGAAGCGGGGGGCAGGAAGATACGCAGTATTTT	CASSPRSGGQEDTQYF
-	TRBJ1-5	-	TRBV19	TGTGCCAGTAAACAACCTAGCAATCAGCCCCAGCATTTT	CASKQPSNQPQHF
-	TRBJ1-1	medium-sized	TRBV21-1	TGTGCCAGCAGCACTGGAGATGAAGCTTTCTTT	CASSTGDEAFF
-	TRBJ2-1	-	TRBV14	TGTGCCAGCAGCCCCCTTCGGGGGTCCTCCTACAATGAGCAGTTCTTC	CASSPLRGSSYNEQFF
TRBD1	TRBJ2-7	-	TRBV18	TGTGCCAGCTCACGGGACAGCTCCTACGAGCAGTACTTC	CASSRDSSYEQYF
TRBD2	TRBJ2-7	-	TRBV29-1	TGCAGCGCTTCCGATTCGACTAGCGGGGCACTCGAGCAGTACTTC	CSASDSTSGALEQYF
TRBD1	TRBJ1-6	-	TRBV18	TGTGCCAGCTCACCTGGGACAGGGGGCCAGTCACCCCTCCACTTT	CASSPGTGGQSPLHF
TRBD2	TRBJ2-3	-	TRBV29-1	TGCAGCGTTGCCGGACTAGCGGGAGCCACAGATACGCAGTATTTT	CSVAGLAGATDTQYF
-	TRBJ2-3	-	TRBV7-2	TGTGCCAGCAGCCCCCCAGGAGGTCGGGAAGATACGCAGTATTTT	CASSPPGGREDTQYF
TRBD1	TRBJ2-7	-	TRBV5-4	TGTGCCAGCAGCGGCGTCGCAGGGGGCGTATCGGGAGAGCAGTACTTC	CASSGVAGGVSGEQYF
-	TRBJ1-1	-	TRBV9	TGTGCCAGCAGCGTAGCTGGGAGGGAGAACACTGAAGCTTTCTTT	CASSVAGRENTEAFF
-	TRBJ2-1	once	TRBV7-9	TGTGCCAGCAGCTCACCAGGGTTCGTCTCCAATGAGCAGTTCTTC	CASSSPGFVSNEQFF
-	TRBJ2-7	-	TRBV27	TGTGCCAGCAGTCCCTTAGGGGTGGAGCAGTACTTC	CASSPLGVEQYF
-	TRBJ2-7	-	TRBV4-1	TGCGCCAGCAGCCAATATCAGGGCTACGAGCAGTACTTC	CASSQYQGYEQYF
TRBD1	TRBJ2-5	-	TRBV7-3	TGTGCCAGCAGCCAGGACAGGGATGGAGAGACCCAGTACTTC	CASSQDRDGETQYF